Each of the 17 T cell receptor beta chains below was sequenced from the same sample in a study of T cells after posttransplantation cyclophosphamide. Produced via immunoSEQ multiplex PCR; TCRdb's table is partial and in-frame only. Of about 47,000 clones in the sample, 85% to 95% are singletons; the top ten hold approximately 2.8%. Sequencing was carried out using PBMCs. The source is a woman in her twenties or thirties in good health and a related stem cell transplant donor.

The rearrangement joins TRBV9 to TRBJ1-5; 10 bases fit TRBD1. This CDR3 has 14 amino acids. CDR1 is SGDLS and CDR2 is YYNGEE in the germline V gene. V dropped 10 bases and J dropped 3; count of bases not matched to a gene: 7. CDR3 nucleotides: TGTGCCGGACAGGGACAGGGGTACAATCAGCCCCAGCATTTT. Translating gives CAGQGQGYNQPQHF.

The CDR3 DNA is TGTGCCAGCAGTCTGAGTGGGACAGGCAACTATGGCTACACCTTC. This codes for CASSLSGTGNYGYTF. The chain uses TRBV28 and TRBJ1-2, with 8 bases identical to TRBD1. V was pared by 5 bases and J by 2 bases, with 7 bases of the junction left unmatched. The CDR3 is 15 residues long. Per germline, CDR1 MDHEN and CDR2 SYDVKM.

The CDR3 DNA follows: TGTGCCAGCAGCTCAAGGGGGGGAGGAGAGTCACCCCTCCACTTT. Translation: CASSSRGGGESPLHF. The rearrangement joins TRBV7-8 to TRBJ1-6; D possibly corresponds to TRBD1 (6 bases). V was trimmed by 4 bases and J by 10 bases, leaving 17 bases between them. This CDR3 has 15 amino acids. Per the germline V gene, CDR1 is SGHVS and CDR2 is FQNEAQ.

V usage is TRBV5-1 and J usage is TRBJ1-4; weak D call: TRBD1 (6 bases). Trimming shortened V by 4 bases and J by 5 bases, and 9 bases separated the two germline ends. Germline V gene data show CDR1 as SGHRS and CDR2 as YFSETQ. CDR3 length: 13 amino acids. The CDR3 loop reads CASSPGQNEKLFF. DNA for the CDR3: TGCGCCAGCAGCCCTGGACAGAATGAAAAACTGTTTTTT.

J is TRBJ1-2 and V is TRBV19; D possibly corresponds to TRBD1 (6 bases). This CDR3 has 12 amino acids. Germline V gene lookup returns CDR1 LNHDA and CDR2 SQIVND (reference sequence). V shed 3 bases and J shed 7 bases, with 9 bases lying between them. The CDR3 nucleotides read TGTGCCAGTAGTATGTCAGGGGCTGGCTACACCTTC. Translated, it gives CASSMSGAGYTF.

This chain joins TRBV4-3 and TRBJ2-7, with TRBD2 identical over 13 bases. This CDR3 comprises 16 residues. Germline lookup yields CDR1 LGHNA and CDR2 YSLEER. J lost 2 bases, V lost 5 bases, and 6 bases had no gene match. The CDR3 is CASSMRTSGGPYEQYF. The DNA for the CDR3 is TGCGCCAGCAGCATGAGGACTAGCGGGGGCCCCTACGAGCAGTACTTC.

This sequence joins TRBV7-2 and TRBJ1-6; D gene ambiguous. The CDR3 covers 15 residues. The germline CDR1 and CDR2 sequences are SGHTA and FQGNSA. V was pared by 2 bases and J by 4 bases, with 9 bases between. The CDR3 protein is CASSLFGFYNSPLHF. As DNA, the CDR3 is TGTGCCAGCAGCTTATTCGGGTTTTATAATTCACCCCTCCACTTT.

The chain links TRBV15 to TRBJ1-2, with D perhaps matching TRBD1 (5 bases). Germline V gene data show CDR1 as LNHNV and CDR2 as YYDKDF (reference sequence). The CDR3 spans 16 residues. Trimming removed 1 base at V and 8 bases at J, with 20 bases between. The CDR3 reads CATSRGASTAIGGYTF. The CDR3 DNA follows: TGTGCCACCAGCAGAGGAGCTTCGACAGCCATCGGGGGCTACACCTTC.

The J gene is TRBJ1-5, the V gene TRBV4-1; 10 nucleotides align to TRBD1. CDR3 length: 15 residues. Trimming cost V 3 bases and J 7 bases; bases outside gene matches: 6. Germline CDR1 reads MGHRA; CDR2 reads YSYEKL. In nucleotides, the CDR3 is TGCGCCAGCAGCCACGACGACAGGGGGCTCCAGCCCCAGCATTTT. Encoded protein: CASSHDDRGLQPQHF.

The rearrangement uses TRBV11-1 and TRBJ2-6; D perhaps matches TRBD2 (5 bases). Germline V gives CDR1 SGHAT, CDR2 FQDESV (reference sequence). This CDR3 is built from 16 residues. Trimming took 5 bases from V and 6 from J, leaving 17 bases between them. The DNA of the CDR3 is TGTGCCAGCAGCCATCCGGGAAGATCGGAGGCCAACGTCCTGACTTTC. Protein: CASSHPGRSEANVLTF.

The chain combines TRBV5-4 with TRBJ2-5; D possibly corresponds to TRBD1 (5 bases). The CDR3 loop spans 13 amino acids. V was shortened by 2 bases and J by 1 base, with 6 bases between the two germline ends. Germline CDR1 is SGHNT and CDR2 is YYREEE (reference sequence). CDR3 nucleotide sequence: TGTGCCAGCAGCTTTAGGGGCCAAGAGACCCAGTACTTC. Encoded protein: CASSFRGQETQYF.

The J gene is TRBJ1-1, the V gene TRBV5-4, with 11 bases identical to TRBD1. The CDR3 runs 16 residues. J was trimmed by 6 bases and V by 0 bases; bases with no gene match: 7. The germline V gene has CDR1 SGHNT and CDR2 YYREEE (reference sequence). The CDR3 sequence is CASSLAIGQGASEAFF. The CDR3 DNA reads TGTGCCAGCAGCTTGGCTATCGGACAGGGGGCGTCTGAAGCTTTCTTT.

This sequence joins TRBV18 and TRBJ2-1, with a weak D call TRBD2 (6 bases). Germline CDR1 is KGHSH and CDR2 is LQKENI. The CDR3 consists of 14 residues. V lost 5 bases, J lost 8 bases, and 16 bases lay in between. The DNA for the CDR3 is TGTGCCAGCTCATTGACCCAGGGAGGCGATGAGCAGTTCTTC. It yields the protein CASSLTQGGDEQFF.

This sequence joins TRBV2 and TRBJ1-6, with 8 bases aligning to TRBD1. Looked up from germline, CDR1 is SNHLY and CDR2 is FYNNEI. J was trimmed by 14 bases and V by 1 base; bases with no gene match: 10. The CDR3 has 15 amino acids. CDR3 sequence: CASSEEGQVWGALHF. In DNA form, the CDR3 reads TGTGCCAGCAGTGAAGAGGGACAGGTCTGGGGGGCCCTCCACTTT. The whole variable domain, filled in from reference TRBV2 and TRBJ1-6, reads EPEVTQTPSHQVTQMGQEVILRCVPISNHLYFYWYRQILGQKVEFLVSFYNNEISEKSEIFDDQFSVERPDGSNFTLKIRSTKLEDSAMYFCASSEEGQVWGALHFGNGTRLTVT.

V and J are TRBV5-5 and TRBJ1-4; D remains unclear. The CDR3 is made up of 15 amino acids. Germline lookup yields CDR1 SGHKS and CDR2 YYEKEE (reference sequence). V gave up 0 bases and J gave up 0 bases, with 6 bases separating them. The CDR3 sequence is CASSLGAATNEKLFF. In DNA form, the CDR3 reads TGTGCCAGCAGCTTGGGGGCAGCAACTAATGAAAAACTGTTTTTT.

In nucleotides, the CDR3 is TGCGCCAGCAGCGCATCCGACAGGGGTCGTGGCACTGAAGCTTTCTTT. Amino acid sequence: CASSASDRGRGTEAFF. This chain links TRBV5-1 with TRBJ1-1; 8 bases map to TRBD1. V was pared by 4 bases and J by 4 bases, with 12 bases of the junction left unmatched. The germline V gene encodes CDR1 SGHRS and CDR2 YFSETQ. This CDR3 comprises 16 residues.

The V gene is TRBV7-6, the J gene TRBJ1-3; 7 bases are a match to TRBD1. The CDR3 length is 15 residues. With V trimmed by 4 bases and J by 0 bases, 3 bases remained unmatched. The germline V gene encodes CDR1 SGHVS and CDR2 FNYEAQ. The CDR3 nucleotides read TGTGCCAGCAGCTCTGGGACAGCCTCTGGAAACACCATATATTTT. Translation: CASSSGTASGNTIYF.